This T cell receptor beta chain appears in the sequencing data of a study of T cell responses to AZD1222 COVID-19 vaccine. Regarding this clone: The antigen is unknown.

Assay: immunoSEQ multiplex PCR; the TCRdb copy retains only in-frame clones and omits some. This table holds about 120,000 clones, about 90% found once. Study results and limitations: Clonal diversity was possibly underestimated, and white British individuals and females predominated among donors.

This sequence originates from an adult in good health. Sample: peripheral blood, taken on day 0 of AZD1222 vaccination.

This CDR3 reads CASSIDRTRKETQYF. CDR3 DNA: TGTGCCAGCAGTATAGACAGGACACGTAAAGAGACCCAGTACTTC. This chain links TRBV21-1 with TRBJ2-5; the tabulated D call, TRBD1, remains unverified against the DNA. TRBV21-1 is described as a pseudogene. The CDR3 has 15 amino acids.